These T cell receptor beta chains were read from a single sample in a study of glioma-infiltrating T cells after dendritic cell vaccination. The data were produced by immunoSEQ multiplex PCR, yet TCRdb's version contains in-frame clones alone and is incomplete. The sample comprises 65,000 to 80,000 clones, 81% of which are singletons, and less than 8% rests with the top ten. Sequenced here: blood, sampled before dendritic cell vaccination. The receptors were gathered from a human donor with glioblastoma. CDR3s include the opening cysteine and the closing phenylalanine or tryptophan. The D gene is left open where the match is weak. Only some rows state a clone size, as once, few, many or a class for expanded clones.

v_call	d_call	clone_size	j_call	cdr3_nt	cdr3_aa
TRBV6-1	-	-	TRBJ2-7	TGTGCCAGCACAAAGGCAGGGGGGCTCGAGCAGTACTTC	CASTKAGGLEQYF
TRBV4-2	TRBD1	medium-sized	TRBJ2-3	TGTGCCAGCAGCCAATCCGGGACAGCCTCAACGGAAGATACGCAGTATTTT	CASSQSGTASTEDTQYF
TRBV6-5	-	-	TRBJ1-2	TGTGCCAGCAGCCAGGGTCATGGCTACACCTTC	CASSQGHGYTF
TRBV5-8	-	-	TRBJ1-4	TGTGCCAGCAGCATCGGGATAGCTAATGAAAAACTGTTTTTT	CASSIGIANEKLFF
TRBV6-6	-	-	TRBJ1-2	TGTGCCAGCGGAACCCAGGGGAACTATGGCTACACCTTC	CASGTQGNYGYTF
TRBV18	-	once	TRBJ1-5	TGTGCCAGCTCACCAGAAGCGGCCGATCAGCCCCAGCATTTT	CASSPEAADQPQHF
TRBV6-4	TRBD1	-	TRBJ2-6	TGTGCCAGCAGTGGACAGGGTGGGGCCAACGTCCTGACTTTC	CASSGQGGANVLTF
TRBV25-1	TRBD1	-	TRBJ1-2	TGTGCCAGCAGTGCCCGGGACAGGGATACTAACTATGGCTACACCTTC	CASSARDRDTNYGYTF
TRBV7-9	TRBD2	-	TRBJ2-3	TGTGCCAGCAGCCCAACGGGTCGCGGGGGGGCCACAGATACGCAGTATTTT	CASSPTGRGGATDTQYF
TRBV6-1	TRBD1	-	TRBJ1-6	TGTGCCAGCAGCTCAGGGACAGGGTTTTCACCCCTCCACTTT	CASSSGTGFSPLHF
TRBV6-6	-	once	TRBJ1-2	TGTGCCAGCAGTTACCTGAACAGGGAGCGCTACACCTTC	CASSYLNRERYTF
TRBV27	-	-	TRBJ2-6	TGTGCCAGCACCTTTTCTGGGGCCAACGTCCTGACTTTC	CASTFSGANVLTF
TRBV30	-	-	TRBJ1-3	TGTGCCTGGAGTGGAGACACCTTCTCTGGAAACACCATATATTTT	CAWSGDTFSGNTIYF
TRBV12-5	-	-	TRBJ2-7	TGTGCTAGTGGTCCCCTCTACGGGCAGTACTTC	CASGPLYGQYF
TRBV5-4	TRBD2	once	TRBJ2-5	TGTGCCAGCAGCTTTCAGCGGGGGGGCTTGGAGACCCAGTACTTC	CASSFQRGGLETQYF
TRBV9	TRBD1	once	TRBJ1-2	TGTGCCAGCAGCCCGACAGGGGATGTTGGCTACACCTTC	CASSPTGDVGYTF
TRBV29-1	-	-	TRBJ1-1	TGCAGCGTGGGCTTTTCTGACACTGAAGCTTTCTTT	CSVGFSDTEAFF
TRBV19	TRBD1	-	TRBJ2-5	TGTGCCAGTAGCCAGGGACAGAAAGAGACCCAGTACTTC	CASSQGQKETQYF
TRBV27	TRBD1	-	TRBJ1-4	TGTGCCAGCAGAGCCGGGACAGGATCCATCCCAACTAATGAAAAACTGTTTTTT	CASRAGTGSIPTNEKLFF
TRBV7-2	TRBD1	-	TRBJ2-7	TGTGCCAGCAGCCGACAGCAGGGGGCCGGGTCCTACGAGCAGTACTTC	CASSRQQGAGSYEQYF
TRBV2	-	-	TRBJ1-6	TGTGCCAGCAGGGAGATCCGACAGGTTAATTCACCCCTCCACTTT	CASREIRQVNSPLHF
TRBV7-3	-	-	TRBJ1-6	TGTGCCAGCAGGCCGGGACACGATAATTCACCCCTCCACTTT	CASRPGHDNSPLHF
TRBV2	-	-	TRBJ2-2	TGTGCCAGCAGAGAGATACAGGGAGCGAGGACCGGGGAGCTGTTTTTT	CASREIQGARTGELFF
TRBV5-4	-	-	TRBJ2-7	TGTGCCAGCAGCTTGAGTCTAGAGTCCTACGAGCAGTACTTC	CASSLSLESYEQYF
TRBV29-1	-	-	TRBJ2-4	TGCAGCGTTGAAGATCTTTCCCTAAACATTCAGTACTTC	CSVEDLSLNIQYF
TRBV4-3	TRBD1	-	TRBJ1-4	TGCGCCAGCAGCCAAGAGGACAGGGGCCGTGAAAAACTGTTTTTT	CASSQEDRGREKLFF
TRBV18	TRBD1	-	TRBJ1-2	TGTGCCAGCTCAGAGTTCGGGACAGGAGAAACCTATGGCTACACCTTC	CASSEFGTGETYGYTF
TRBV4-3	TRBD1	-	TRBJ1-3	TGCGCCAGCAGCCAAGATTGGGACAGAGGAAACACCATATATTTT	CASSQDWDRGNTIYF
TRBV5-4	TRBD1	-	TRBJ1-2	TGCGCCAGCAGCTTGGCCAAGGACAGGGGTTATGGCTACACCTTC	CASSLAKDRGYGYTF
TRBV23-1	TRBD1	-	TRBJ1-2	TGCGCCAGCAGTCTGCTCTCGGGACAGCTAAACTATGGCTACACCTTC	CASSLLSGQLNYGYTF